These 28 T cell receptor beta chains originate from one sample sequenced in a study of early stage breast cancer tumors. The data were produced by immunoSEQ multiplex PCR, yet TCRdb's version contains in-frame clones alone and is incomplete. The sample lists around 11,000 clones; around 80% were seen once. Sequencing input: breast tumor tissue. Receptor source: a person aged 70 to 85 with breast cancer.

This clone has only one observation. J is TRBJ2-1 and V is TRBV4-1; the D gene is possibly TRBD2 (6 bases). The CDR3 has 18 residues. Germline loops: CDR1 MGHRA, CDR2 YSYEKL. Trimming left V 0 bases short and J 1 base short, with 16 bases between. The CDR3 loop is CASSQDRGSGRSYNEQFF. Written as DNA, the CDR3 is TGCGCCAGCAGCCAAGATCGTGGTAGCGGCAGGTCCTACAATGAGCAGTTCTTC.

This sequence joins TRBV4-1 and TRBJ2-7; TRBD2 is a possible D gene (6 bases). Trimming took 2 bases from V and 5 from J, leaving 16 bases between them. The CDR3 extends over 15 amino acids. The germline CDR1 and CDR2 sequences are MGHRA and YSYEKL. The CDR3 loop is CASSQFGTGGDEQYF. DNA for the CDR3: TGCGCCAGCAGCCAATTTGGGACTGGGGGAGACGAGCAGTACTTC.

This chain connects TRBV19 to TRBJ2-2, with 7 positions matching TRBD1. This CDR3 contains 14 residues. The germline gives CDR1 LNHDA, CDR2 SQIVND (reference sequence). After removal of 5 bases from V and 5 bases from J, the junction contained 5 bases not matched to a gene. The CDR3 DNA reads TGTGCCAGTAGTGTACAGGGGCAAACCGGGGAGCTGTTTTTT. It translates to CASSVQGQTGELFF.

The chain joins TRBV4-2 to TRBJ1-2; 9 bases align to TRBD1. The germline gives CDR1 LGHNA, CDR2 YNFKEQ. This CDR3 region has 16 residues. The J segment lost 7 bases and the V segment lost 5 bases, leaving 14 bases of the junction unmatched. The CDR3 here is CASSLRDRASFGGYTF. Here the CDR3 DNA reads TGTGCCAGCAGCTTACGGGACAGGGCGAGTTTCGGTGGCTACACCTTC.

The chain recombines TRBV9 with TRBJ2-7, with D tentatively TRBD1 (5 bases). This CDR3 contains 15 residues. Trimming removed 4 bases from V and 0 bases from J, with 14 bases in between. Germline V gene lookup returns CDR1 SGDLS and CDR2 YYNGEE. The chain's CDR3 is CASSLGQGSSYEQYF. CDR3 DNA: TGTGCCAGCAGCCTGGGCCAGGGAAGCTCCTACGAGCAGTACTTC.

The chain carries TRBV6-5 and TRBJ2-3, with TRBD2 identical over 10 bases. The CDR3 covers 15 residues. Germline V gene sequence: CDR1 MNHEY, CDR2 SVGAGI. Germline trimming cut 6 bases from V and 4 bases from J; bases unmatched to any gene: 7. CDR3 protein: CASSSNGLAADTQYF. Here the CDR3 DNA reads TGTGCCAGCAGCTCTAATGGACTAGCGGCAGATACGCAGTATTTT.

This rearrangement joins TRBV5-6 to TRBJ2-1; 7 nucleotides agree with TRBD1. This CDR3 has 15 residues. Per the germline V gene, CDR1 is SGHDT and CDR2 is YYEEEE. J lost 8 bases, V lost 4 bases, and 12 bases had no gene match. CDR3 coding DNA: TGTGCCAGCAGCCAACAAGGGGGCGCCGGTCATGAGCAGTTCTTC. It is translated as CASSQQGGAGHEQFF. The whole variable domain, remainder taken from reference TRBV5-6 and TRBJ2-1, is DAGVTQSPTHLIKTRGQQVTLRCSPKSGHDTVSWYQQALGQGPQFIFQYYEEEERQRGNFPDRFSGHQFPNYSSELNVNALLLGDSALYLCASSQQGGAGHEQFFGPGTRLTVL.

The V gene is TRBV7-9, the J gene TRBJ2-3, with a tentative D call TRBD2 (6 bases). Germline V gene data show CDR1 as SEHNR and CDR2 as FQNEAQ (reference sequence). There are 13 residues in the CDR3. The CDR3 DNA reads TGTGCAGCACCCCGGGGGTCTAGAGATACGCAGTATTTT. Encoded protein: CAAPRGSRDTQYF.

The CDR3 bases are TGCAGCACCGGACAGGGGGGGAAGGCAGATACGCAGTATTTT. Translation: CSTGQGGKADTQYF. The genes are TRBV29-1 and TRBJ2-3; 10 bases match TRBD1. V dropped 8 bases and J dropped 4; count of bases not matched to a gene: 9. The germline V gene encodes CDR1 SQVTM and CDR2 ANQGSEA. This CDR3 has 14 residues.

This clone appeared a few times. The chain recombines TRBV5-3 with TRBJ1-2; no definite D call. TRBV5-3 has ORF status, its function being uncertain. The CDR3 totals 14 residues. V was cut by 8 bases and J by 5 bases, with 19 bases left in between. The CDR3 reads CASLDGRRWYGYTF. CDR3 sequence (DNA): TGTGCCAGCCTTGACGGGAGGAGGTGGTATGGCTACACCTTC.

This clone is a singleton in its sample. The gene calls are TRBV10-3 and TRBJ2-3; TRBD1 agrees at 10 bases. Per the germline V gene, CDR1 is ENHRY and CDR2 is SYGVKD. V lost 0 bases to trimming and J lost 7 bases; unmatched junction nucleotides: 7. CDR3 length equals 16 residues. CDR3 region: CAISESPGQGLNTQYF. CDR3 DNA: TGTGCCATCAGTGAGTCCCCGGGACAGGGGCTAAATACGCAGTATTTT.

This clone has more than one count but fewer than ten. This rearrangement joins TRBV29-1 to TRBJ2-5; tentatively, D is TRBD2 (6 bases). V lost 7 bases and J 5 bases, leaving 17 bases between the germline ends. This CDR3 comprises 13 residues. Germline V gene sequence: CDR1 SQVTM, CDR2 ANQGSEA. The CDR3 DNA sequence: TGCAGCGCCGAGCCGGGGGTTGGGGAGACCCAGTACTTC. Translated: CSAEPGVGETQYF.

There are a few counts of this clone. The CDR3 nucleotides are TGTGCCAGTAGTATAGTTCCGCGGGGCTACACCTTC. Translated: CASSIVPRGYTF. The chain uses TRBV19 and TRBJ1-2; the D is unclear. The germline V gene has CDR1 LNHDA and CDR2 SQIVND (reference sequence). Trimming removed 1 base at V and 8 bases at J, with 8 bases between. This CDR3 contains 12 residues.

The DNA of the CDR3 is TGTGCCAGCAGTCCCTTCCTGTACTATGGCTACACCTTC. Residues: CASSPFLYYGYTF. The V call is TRBV6-5, the J call TRBJ1-2; D is unresolved. This CDR3 region has 13 residues. V dropped 5 bases and J dropped 3 bases, with 10 bases sitting between them. CDR1 MNHEY and CDR2 SVGAGI come from the germline V gene.

The V call is TRBV6-6, the J call TRBJ2-7; D is perhaps TRBD1 (6 bases). The CDR3 is made up of 14 amino acids. V gave up 2 bases and J gave up 6 bases, with 14 bases separating them. From germline, CDR1 is MNHNY and CDR2 SVGAGI (reference sequence). CDR3 nucleotide sequence: TGTGCCAGCAGTTACAATCACAGGGTCGGCGAGCAGTACTTC. Translated, it gives CASSYNHRVGEQYF.

The V gene is TRBV19, the J gene TRBJ2-5; 7 bases are shared with TRBD2. The CDR3 is made up of 15 amino acids. Germline CDR1 and CDR2: LNHDA and SQIVND (reference sequence). J lost 8 bases, V lost 1 base, and 10 bases had no gene match. CDR3 in amino acids: CASSIGGRVRGTQYF. CDR3 in DNA: TGTGCCAGTAGTATAGGCGGGAGAGTCCGCGGTACCCAGTACTTC.

The genes are TRBV5-4 and TRBJ1-2; D call uncertain. This CDR3 is 15 amino acids long. CDR1 is SGHNT and CDR2 is YYREEE in the germline V gene (reference sequence). V lost 4 bases and J 4 bases, leaving 17 bases between the germline ends. The CDR3 bases are TGTGCCAGCAGCCTGGATCCCGACGGGAGCTATGGCTACACCTTC. It specifies CASSLDPDGSYGYTF.

The table lists this clone with a few counts. The V call is TRBV7-2, the J call TRBJ1-5; 7 nucleotides align to TRBD1. The V gene's germline CDR1 is SGHTA and CDR2 FQGNSA. The CDR3 sequence is 16 residues long. The V segment lost 0 bases and the J segment 2 bases; nucleotides outside the gene matches: 4. CDR3 residues: CASSLAGQGGNQPQHF. The CDR3 bases are TGTGCCAGCAGCTTAGCGGGGCAGGGGGGCAATCAGCCCCAGCATTTT.

The chain carries TRBV7-2 and TRBJ2-3; 11 bases agree with TRBD2. Per the germline V gene, CDR1 is SGHTA and CDR2 is FQGNSA. The CDR3 sequence is 16 residues long. The ends lost 5 bases at V and 0 bases at J; junction bases unmatched: 4. The CDR3 DNA reads TGTGCCAGCAGCCCGATAGCGGGGGGGAGCACAGATACGCAGTATTTT. It specifies CASSPIAGGSTDTQYF.

The chain combines TRBV18 with TRBJ2-2; no clear D. Germline CDR1 is KGHSH and CDR2 is LQKENI. CDR3 size: 16 residues. V was cut by 3 bases and J by 1 base, with 12 bases left in between. This chain's CDR3 is CASSPRAQRNTGELFF. The CDR3 region has the DNA TGTGCCAGCTCACCCAGAGCCCAGCGGAACACCGGGGAGCTGTTTTTT.

Only one count was recorded for this clone. The chain links TRBV7-9 to TRBJ2-7, with D perhaps matching TRBD2 (6 bases). The CDR3 is 12 amino acids. V gave up 5 bases and J gave up 6 bases, with 11 bases separating them. Germline V gene data show CDR1 as SEHNR and CDR2 as FQNEAQ (reference sequence). CDR3 loop: CASSTDYREQYF. CDR3 sequence (DNA): TGTGCCAGCAGCACGGACTATCGCGAGCAGTACTTC.

The gene calls are TRBV7-9 and TRBJ2-7; 8 bases fit TRBD2. The trim removed 5 bases at V and 5 bases at J, leaving 11 bases unmatched. CDR3 length: 15 amino acids. Germline assignment: CDR1 SEHNR and CDR2 FQNEAQ (reference sequence). In DNA form, the CDR3 reads TGTGCCAGCAGCCAAAGCGGGGGAAAGAGCCACGAGCAGTACTTC. Its protein is CASSQSGGKSHEQYF.

This rearrangement joins TRBV10-3 to TRBJ2-2; 13 bases map to TRBD2. CDR3 length: 16 amino acids. V dropped 9 bases and J dropped 1; count of bases not matched to a gene: 5. CDR1 ENHRY and CDR2 SYGVKD come from the germline V gene. CDR3 sequence (DNA): TGTGCCATACTGACTAGCGGGGGGAAGAACACCGGGGAGCTGTTTTTT. It encodes CAILTSGGKNTGELFF.

CDR3 sequence reads: CASSQTQYYGYTF. Written as DNA, the CDR3 is TGTGCCAGCAGCCAAACCCAGTACTATGGCTACACCTTC. The chain uses TRBV7-9 and TRBJ1-2; D gene uncertain. Germline V gene data show CDR1 as SEHNR and CDR2 as FQNEAQ (reference sequence). The length of the CDR3 is 13 residues. Trimming shortened V by 5 bases and J by 3 bases, and 10 bases separated the two germline ends.

J is TRBJ1-4 and V is TRBV7-2; 10 positions agree with TRBD1. Looked up from germline, CDR1 is SGHTA and CDR2 is FQGNSA. The V and J ends lost 2 bases and 5 bases, in that order; junction bases with no gene match: 2. The CDR3 is 15 residues long. The CDR3 here is CASSLPGQGNEKLFF. The CDR3 DNA is TGTGCCAGCAGCTTACCGGGACAGGGGAATGAAAAACTGTTTTTT.

The chain has TRBV7-2 and TRBJ2-3; tentatively, D is TRBD2 (5 bases). Germline V gene sequence: CDR1 SGHTA, CDR2 FQGNSA. The V end was cut by 1 base, the J end by 3 bases, with 5 bases between. This CDR3 has 13 amino acids. In nucleotides, the CDR3 is TGTGCCAGCAGCTTAGGGAGGACAGATACGCAGTATTTT. This encodes CASSLGRTDTQYF.

This sequence joins TRBV5-1 and TRBJ2-3; 10 nucleotides line up with TRBD2. The junction had 2 bases not matched to a gene; V was cut back by 0 bases and J by 4 bases. In germline, CDR1 is SGHRS, CDR2 YFSETQ. The CDR3 has 15 residues. The CDR3 bases are TGCGCCAGCAGCTTGGGACTAGCGGGTGCAGATACGCAGTATTTT. It yields the protein CASSLGLAGADTQYF.

The rearrangement links TRBV2 to TRBJ2-3; 7 nucleotides line up with TRBD2. After removal of 6 bases from V and 2 bases from J, the junction contained 2 bases not matched to a gene. This CDR3 region has 13 residues. Germline V lookup: CDR1 SNHLY, CDR2 FYNNEI. The chain's CDR3 is CASSKRDTDTQYF. The CDR3 DNA reads TGTGCCAGCAGCAAGCGGGACACAGATACGCAGTATTTT.